This TCR beta chain was sequenced in a study of cytomegalovirus exposure and HLA in healthy donors. Study results and limitations: Overall, roughly 160 TCR beta chains were annotated as cytomegalovirus-associated.

Germline lookup yields CDR1 MDHEN and CDR2 SYDVKM. CDR3 size: 17 residues. Trimming at V came to 6 bases and at J to 6 bases, leaving 9 bases not matched to a gene. Turning to this clone: Its antigen is undetermined.

It was with 60 Vbeta and 13 Jbeta primers that the PCR ran. Using immunoSEQ multiplex PCR, the repertoire was profiled, and TCRdb retains in-frame clones only, with some absent. Here the sample spans 65,000 to 70,000 clones, 75% being singletons. Material for sequencing was PBMCs. This chain uses TRBV28 with TRBJ2-2; 14 bases fit TRBD2. This TCR was sampled from a woman in her thirties in good health and CMV-seropositive. The CDR3 region is CASRGTSGSMVSGELFF. The CDR3 nucleotides read TGTGCCAGCAGGGGGACTAGCGGGAGTATGGTTTCCGGGGAGCTGTTTTTT.